A single sample is the source of the 3 T cell receptor beta chains below, sequenced in a study of blood T cell repertoires in COVID-19. Sequencing was performed with immunoSEQ multiplex PCR; in TCRdb, only in-frame clones are kept and a portion is missing. The sample carries fewer than 250,000 clones, over 75% recorded once. The sequencing input was PBMCs or T cells enriched from blood (not recorded which). The receptors were gathered from a man younger than 40 in a cohort exposed to, infected with or recovered from COVID-19 (not recorded which).

In this sample, this clone turned up a few times. The chain joins TRBV19 to TRBJ1-5, with TRBD1 as a possible D gene (6 bases). The CDR3 contains 16 residues. V was clipped by 4 bases and J by 6 bases, with 19 bases between them. Per the germline V gene, CDR1 is LNHDA and CDR2 is SQIVND (reference sequence). The CDR3 coding sequence is TGTGCCAGTAGTAGGGTACAGGGTACGGATATTCAGCCCCAGCATTTT. Protein: CASSRVQGTDIQPQHF.

V gene TRBV13 combines with J gene TRBJ2-3; maybe TRBD1 (6 bases). CDR1 PRHDT and CDR2 FYEKMQ come from the germline V gene (reference sequence). Between the trimmed V and J ends, which lost 0 bases and 4 bases, there was a span of 8 bases. The CDR3 is 14 residues long. In DNA, the CDR3 is TGTGCCAGCAGCTTAGGACAGGGACCAGATACGCAGTATTTT. This codes for CASSLGQGPDTQYF.

The genes are TRBV2 and TRBJ2-5, with TRBD1 matching 8 bases. Trimming removed 4 bases from V and 4 bases from J; junction bases left unmatched: 8. The V gene's germline CDR1 is SNHLY and CDR2 FYNNEI. The CDR3 has 15 amino acids. The CDR3 protein is CASSGNPGGRETQYF. The CDR3 DNA reads TGTGCCAGCAGTGGTAATCCAGGGGGCAGAGAGACCCAGTACTTC.